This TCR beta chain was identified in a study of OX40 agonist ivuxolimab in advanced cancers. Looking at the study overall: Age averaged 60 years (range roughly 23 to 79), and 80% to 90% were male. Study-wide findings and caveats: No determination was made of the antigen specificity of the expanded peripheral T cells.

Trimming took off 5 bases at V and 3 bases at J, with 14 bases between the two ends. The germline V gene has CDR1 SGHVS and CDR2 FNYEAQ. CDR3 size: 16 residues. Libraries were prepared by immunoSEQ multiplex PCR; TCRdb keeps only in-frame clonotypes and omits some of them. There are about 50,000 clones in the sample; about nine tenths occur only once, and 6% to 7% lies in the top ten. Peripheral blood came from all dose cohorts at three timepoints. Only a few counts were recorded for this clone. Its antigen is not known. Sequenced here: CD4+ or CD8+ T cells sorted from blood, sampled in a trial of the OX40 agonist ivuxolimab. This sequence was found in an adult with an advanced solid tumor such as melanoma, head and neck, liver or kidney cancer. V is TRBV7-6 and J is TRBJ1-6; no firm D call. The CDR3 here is CASSPRAVFYNSPLHF. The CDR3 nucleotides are TGTGCCAGCAGCCCCCGGGCAGTTTTCTATAATTCACCCCTCCACTTT.